This T cell receptor beta chain was identified in a study of OX40 agonist ivuxolimab in advanced cancers. Study details: Partial responses were observed in three patients, of whom one had hepatocellular carcinoma and two had cutaneous melanoma.

Findings of the study overall: CD8+ T cells averaged more expanded clones than CD4+.

There are 16 residues in the CDR3. Losses at the gene ends were 0 bases for V and 5 bases for J; bases not matched to a gene: 5. In germline, CDR1 is MNHNS, CDR2 SASEGT. Concerning this clone itself: What it recognizes is unknown.

Only in-frame clones appear in the TCRdb table, and some are missing; sequencing was by immunoSEQ multiplex PCR. The table has 50,000 to 65,000 clones, roughly 85% seen once. The receptor was derived from an adult with an advanced solid tumor such as melanoma, head and neck, liver or kidney cancer. The chain links TRBV6-1 to TRBJ2-3; 10 bases agree with TRBD1. Sequenced here: CD4+ or CD8+ T cells sorted from blood, sampled in a trial of the OX40 agonist ivuxolimab. CDR3 region: CASSEADRGPIDTQYF. As DNA, the CDR3 is TGTGCCAGCAGTGAAGCAGACAGGGGGCCCATAGATACGCAGTATTTT.